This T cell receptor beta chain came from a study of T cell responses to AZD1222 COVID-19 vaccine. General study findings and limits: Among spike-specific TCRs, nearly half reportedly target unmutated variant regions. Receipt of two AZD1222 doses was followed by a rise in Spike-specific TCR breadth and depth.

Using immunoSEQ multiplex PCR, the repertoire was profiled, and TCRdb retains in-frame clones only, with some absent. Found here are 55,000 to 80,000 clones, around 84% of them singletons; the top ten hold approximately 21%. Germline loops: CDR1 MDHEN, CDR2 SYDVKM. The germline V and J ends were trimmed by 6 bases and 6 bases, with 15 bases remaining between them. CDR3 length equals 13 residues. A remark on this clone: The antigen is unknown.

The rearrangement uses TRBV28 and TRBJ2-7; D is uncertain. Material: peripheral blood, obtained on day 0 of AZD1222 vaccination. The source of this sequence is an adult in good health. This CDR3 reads CASSPGFAIEQYF. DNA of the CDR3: TGTGCCAGCAGCCCCGGTTTCGCGATCGAGCAGTACTTC.